Following are 21 T cell receptor beta chains from one sample sequenced in a study of blood T cell repertoires in COVID-19. Libraries were prepared by immunoSEQ multiplex PCR; TCRdb keeps only in-frame clonotypes and omits some of them. The profile shows more than 95,000 clones, 81% of them singletons. The sample comprised peripheral blood. The source of these receptors is a man aged 80 or over with acute or convalescent COVID-19.

The chain's CDR3 is CASSPNTGSSGANVLTF. CDR3 bases: TGTGCCAGCTCACCCAATACAGGTAGCTCTGGGGCCAACGTCCTGACTTTC. The chain carries TRBV18 and TRBJ2-6; weak D call: TRBD1 (5 bases). Germline values: CDR1 KGHSH, CDR2 LQKENI. V dropped 3 bases and J dropped 0 bases, with 12 bases sitting between them. The CDR3 is made up of 17 amino acids.

This clone was counted many times. The chain is built from TRBV29-1 and TRBJ2-2, with 10 bases matching TRBD1. Losses at the gene ends were 4 bases for V and 3 bases for J; bases not matched to a gene: 2. Germline V CDR1 and CDR2: SQVTM, ANQGSEA. The CDR3 has 14 residues. The CDR3 protein is CSVAGTGDTGELFF. In nucleotides, the CDR3 is TGCAGCGTTGCCGGGACAGGGGACACCGGGGAGCTGTTTTTT.

The chain combines TRBV11-2 with TRBJ2-1; 8 positions agree with TRBD1. Germline V lookup: CDR1 SGHAT, CDR2 FQNNGV. After removal of 5 bases from V and 12 bases from J, the junction contained 3 bases not matched to a gene. CDR3 length: 11 residues. The CDR3 coding sequence is TGTGCCAGCAGCGGGACAGGTGGGCAGTTCTTC. It translates to CASSGTGGQFF.

The J gene is TRBJ2-2, the V gene TRBV18; possible D gene TRBD1, 5 bases. In germline, CDR1 is KGHSH, CDR2 LQKENI. CDR3 length: 15 residues. V was cut by 2 bases and J by 3 bases, with 10 bases left in between. CDR3 amino acids: CASSPDSLDTGELFF. CDR3 bases: TGTGCCAGCTCACCAGACAGTTTAGACACCGGGGAGCTGTTTTTT.

This rearrangement joins TRBV19 to TRBJ1-6; TRBD1 matches 10 bases. CDR1 is LNHDA and CDR2 is SQIVND in the germline V gene (reference sequence). The CDR3 is 16 residues long. Unmatched junction bases numbered 10, after V lost 4 bases and J lost 10 bases. The CDR3 is CASSTFAGTGESPLHF. As DNA, the CDR3 is TGTGCCAGTAGTACGTTCGCCGGGACAGGGGAATCACCCCTCCACTTT.

J is TRBJ1-1 and V is TRBV24-1; D is unclear. Between the trimmed V and J ends, which lost 8 bases and 4 bases, there was a span of 13 bases. CDR1 KGHDR and CDR2 SFDVKD come from the germline V gene. The CDR3 runs 13 residues. CDR3 DNA sequence: TGTGCCACCACCCCTCGAGGGTCCACTGAAGCTTTCTTT. Translated: CATTPRGSTEAFF.

The chain carries TRBV28 and TRBJ1-1, with D possibly TRBD1 on 6 matching bases. V shed 4 bases and J shed 4 bases, with 16 bases lying between them. Per the germline V gene, CDR1 is MDHEN and CDR2 is SYDVKM. This CDR3 is 15 amino acids long. This chain's CDR3 is CASSYPDSRGTEAFF. CDR3 DNA: TGTGCCAGCAGTTACCCGGACAGCCGAGGCACTGAAGCTTTCTTT. Combining the CDR3 with reference TRBV28 and TRBJ1-1 gives the whole variable domain DVKVTQSSRYLVKRTGEKVFLECVQDMDHENMFWYRQDPGLGLRLIYFSYDVKMKEKGDIPEGYSVSREKKERFSLILESASTNQTSMYLCASSYPDSRGTEAFFGQGTRLTVV.

The chain has TRBV9 and TRBJ1-5; no definite D call. From germline, CDR1 is SGDLS and CDR2 YYNGEE. The CDR3 sequence is 14 residues long. Trimming removed 2 bases at V and 7 bases at J, with 13 bases between. This chain's CDR3 is CASSVGLLSQPQHF. DNA of the CDR3: TGTGCCAGCAGCGTCGGACTTTTAAGCCAGCCCCAGCATTTT.

The chain uses TRBV4-3 and TRBJ2-3; TRBD2 matches 10 bases. Germline V lookup: CDR1 LGHNA, CDR2 YSLEER. This CDR3 is built from 18 residues. With 2 bases clipped from V and 0 bases from J, the junction kept 8 bases outside the gene matches. The CDR3 reads CASSQLTGTSDSTDTQYF. The CDR3 nucleotides are TGCGCCAGCAGCCAATTAACCGGGACTAGCGATAGCACAGATACGCAGTATTTT.

The chain is built from TRBV27 and TRBJ1-1; D call uncertain. There are 13 residues in the CDR3. Trimming stripped 6 bases from V and 0 bases from J, with 8 bases between. Germline V gene data show CDR1 as MNHEY and CDR2 as SMNVEV (reference sequence). The DNA for the CDR3 is TGTGCCAGCAGCCTGACACTGAACACTGAAGCTTTCTTT. It encodes CASSLTLNTEAFF.

The chain employs TRBV24-1 and TRBJ2-5, with 9 nucleotides matching TRBD1. J lost 4 bases, V lost 4 bases, and 6 bases had no gene match. Per germline, CDR1 KGHDR and CDR2 SFDVKD. The CDR3 runs 15 residues. The CDR3 region has the DNA TGTGCCACCAGTGAGACCGGGACAGGGAGAGAGACCCAGTACTTC. Its protein is CATSETGTGRETQYF.

The V gene is TRBV18, the J gene TRBJ2-3; D perhaps matches TRBD1 (6 bases). This CDR3 spans 15 amino acids. Germline CDR1 and CDR2: KGHSH and LQKENI. Trimming pared 4 bases from V and 1 base from J, leaving 12 bases between. CDR3 loop: CASSLNRVRTDTQYF. The CDR3 DNA sequence: TGTGCCAGCTCACTTAACAGGGTTCGCACAGATACGCAGTATTTT.

The chain combines TRBV29-1 with TRBJ1-4; TRBD1 might be the D (5 bases). The CDR3 is made up of 13 amino acids. CDR1 SQVTM and CDR2 ANQGSEA come from the germline V gene. With 2 bases removed from V and 8 bases from J, the gap between germline ends came to 12 bases. The CDR3 coding sequence is TGCAGCGTTGAATCGGACATTGGGGAAAAACTGTTTTTT. This codes for CSVESDIGEKLFF.

The chain recombines TRBV7-6 with TRBJ1-1, with TRBD1 matching 7 bases. This CDR3 comprises 16 residues. Germline V CDR1 and CDR2: SGHVS, FNYEAQ. The J segment lost 4 bases and the V segment lost 5 bases, leaving 13 bases of the junction unmatched. The CDR3 coding sequence is TGTGCCAGCAGCCCCCGACAGGGACGCCTGGGCACTGAAGCTTTCTTT. Translated, it gives CASSPRQGRLGTEAFF.

The rearrangement joins TRBV4-1 to TRBJ2-7; tentatively, D is TRBD2 (6 bases). CDR3 size: 15 residues. Trimming shortened V by 4 bases and J by 5 bases, and 18 bases separated the two germline ends. Looked up from germline, CDR1 is MGHRA and CDR2 is YSYEKL. CDR3 DNA: TGCGCCAGCAGCCTTTTGGAGGGAGGTAACGACGAGCAGTACTTC. Translation gives CASSLLEGGNDEQYF.

The chain carries TRBV5-6 and TRBJ2-3; the D gene is possibly TRBD1 (5 bases). Trimming removed 2 bases from V and 4 bases from J, with 14 bases in between. The CDR3 spans 15 residues. Germline V gives CDR1 SGHDT, CDR2 YYEEEE. The CDR3: CASSFSRVSADTQYF. DNA for the CDR3: TGTGCCAGCAGCTTTAGCAGGGTTTCGGCAGATACGCAGTATTTT.

The CDR3 loop reads CASSGSWNEQFF. The CDR3 DNA reads as TGTGCCAGTAGCGGGAGTTGGAATGAGCAGTTCTTC. The chain is built from TRBV19 and TRBJ2-1; a weak D match, TRBD2 (6 bases). Trimming shortened V by 6 bases and J by 7 bases, and 10 bases separated the two germline ends. Per the germline V gene, CDR1 is LNHDA and CDR2 is SQIVND (reference sequence). The length of the CDR3 is 12 residues.

For the CDR3, the DNA is TGTGCCAGCAGCTTAGTGCAGGACAATGAGCAGTTCTTC. Its translation: CASSLVQDNEQFF. The chain couples TRBV7-6 to TRBJ2-1, with D uncertain. V dropped 1 base and J dropped 5 bases, with 6 bases sitting between them. This CDR3 has 13 residues. CDR1 and CDR2 (germline): SGHVS, FNYEAQ.

The rearrangement uses TRBV28 and TRBJ1-2, with a tentative D call TRBD1 (6 bases). Trimming took 5 bases from V and 8 from J, leaving 15 bases between them. Germline loops: CDR1 MDHEN, CDR2 SYDVKM. The CDR3 sequence is 13 residues long. CDR3 DNA sequence: TGTGCCAGCAGTCTCGGACAGCTTGAAGGCTACACCTTC. Its protein is CASSLGQLEGYTF.

CDR3 loop: CAIQREFGSYNEQFF. The CDR3 DNA sequence: TGTGCCATCCAACGGGAGTTCGGCTCCTACAATGAGCAGTTCTTC. This sequence joins TRBV10-3 and TRBJ2-1; a possible D gene is TRBD2 (6 bases). V dropped 8 bases and J dropped 0 bases, with 14 bases sitting between them. CDR1 ENHRY and CDR2 SYGVKD come from the germline V gene. CDR3 length: 15 amino acids.

The chain couples TRBV10-3 to TRBJ2-1, with 7 bases fitting TRBD1. Germline V gives CDR1 ENHRY, CDR2 SYGVKD. The CDR3 runs 14 residues. V shed 6 bases and J 6 bases; nucleotides not matched to a gene: 8. The CDR3 here is CAIRAPGTANEQFF. DNA of the CDR3: TGTGCCATCAGAGCGCCCGGGACAGCCAATGAGCAGTTCTTC.